Listed here is a single T cell receptor (beta chain). TCRdb redid the calling of the RACE reads with MiXCR, one entry per CDR3 protein. This repertoire shows some 38,000 distinct CDR3 sequences, less than 8.5% found once; its top ten account for 1% to 1.5%. The sample originates from a study of human T cells and chemical hapten exposure. CDR1 MNHEY and CDR2 SVGAGI come from the germline V gene. CDR3 length equals 16 residues. V lost 0 bases to trimming and J lost 7 bases, with 18 bases between them. The time point is: pre-sensitization, week 0. Specified treatment: therapeutic diphenylcyclopropenone sensitization with weekly scalp DPC. Blood, whole and unfractionated, served as the source for total RNA extraction.

This receptor was obtained from a woman aged 50 to 65 with alopecia areata. Some clones in this sample may be carry-over from other donors' samples. The sequencing used whole blood, collected in connection with sensitization to the hapten diphenylcyclopropenone (DPC). The chain has TRBV6-5 and TRBJ2-5; tentative D call: TRBD1 (5 bases). CDR3 sequence reads: CASSYSIDSPRMTQYF. CDR3 DNA sequence: TGTGCCAGCAGTTACTCGATTGACAGCCCCCGTATGACCCAGTACTTC.